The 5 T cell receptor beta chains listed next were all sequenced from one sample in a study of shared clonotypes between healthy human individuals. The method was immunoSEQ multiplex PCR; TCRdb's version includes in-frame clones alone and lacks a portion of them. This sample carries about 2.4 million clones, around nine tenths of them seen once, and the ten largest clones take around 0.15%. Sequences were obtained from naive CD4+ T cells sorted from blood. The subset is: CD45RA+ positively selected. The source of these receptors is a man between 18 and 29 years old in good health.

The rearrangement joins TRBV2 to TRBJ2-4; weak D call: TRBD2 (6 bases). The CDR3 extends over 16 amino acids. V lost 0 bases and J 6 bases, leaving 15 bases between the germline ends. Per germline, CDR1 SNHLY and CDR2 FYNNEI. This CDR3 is CASSEAYGGFGNIQYF. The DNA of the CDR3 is TGTGCCAGCAGTGAAGCTTATGGAGGGTTCGGAAACATTCAGTACTTC.

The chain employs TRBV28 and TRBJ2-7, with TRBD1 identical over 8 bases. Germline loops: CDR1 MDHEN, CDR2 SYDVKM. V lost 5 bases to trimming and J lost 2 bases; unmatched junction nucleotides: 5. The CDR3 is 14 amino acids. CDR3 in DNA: TGTGCCAGCAGTGGACAGGGAACCCCCTACGAGCAGTACTTC. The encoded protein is CASSGQGTPYEQYF.

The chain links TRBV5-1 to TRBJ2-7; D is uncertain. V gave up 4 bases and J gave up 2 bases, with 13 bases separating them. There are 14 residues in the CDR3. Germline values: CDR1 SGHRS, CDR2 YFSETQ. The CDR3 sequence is CASSTNGEAYEQYF. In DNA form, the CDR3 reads TGCGCCAGCAGCACCAACGGCGAAGCCTACGAGCAGTACTTC. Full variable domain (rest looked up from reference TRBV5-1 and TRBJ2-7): KAGVTQTPRYLIKTRGQQVTLSCSPISGHRSVSWYQQTPGQGLQFLFEYFSETQRNKGNFPGRFSGRQFSNSRSEMNVSTLELGDSALYLCASSTNGEAYEQYFGPGTRLTVT.

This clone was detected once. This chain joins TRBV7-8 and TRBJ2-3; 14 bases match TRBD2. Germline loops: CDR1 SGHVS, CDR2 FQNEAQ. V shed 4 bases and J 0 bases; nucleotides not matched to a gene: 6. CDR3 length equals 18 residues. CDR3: CASSSRTSGGFSTDTQYF. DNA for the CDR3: TGTGCCAGCAGCTCGCGGACTAGCGGGGGGTTTAGCACAGATACGCAGTATTTT.

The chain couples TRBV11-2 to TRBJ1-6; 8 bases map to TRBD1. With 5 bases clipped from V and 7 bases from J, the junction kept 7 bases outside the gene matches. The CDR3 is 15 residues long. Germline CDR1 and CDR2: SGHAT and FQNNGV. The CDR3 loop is CASSTPDRGNSPLHF. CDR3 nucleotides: TGTGCCAGCAGCACCCCAGACAGGGGAAATTCACCCCTCCACTTT.